This T cell receptor beta chain was identified in a study of blood T cell repertoires in COVID-19. Study-wide context: Some COVID-19 samples were acute and others convalescent; all came from the United States, Italy and Spain. The cDNA or gDNA used as material had been derived from T cells, B-cell-depleted T cells, or PBMCs.

Trimming removed 3 bases from V and 4 bases from J; junction bases left unmatched: 12. This CDR3 has 16 amino acids. The V gene's germline CDR1 is MNHEY and CDR2 SMNVEV (reference sequence). This clone is medium-sized (0.01 to 0.1%) within its sample. Profiling relied on immunoSEQ multiplex PCR, and the TCRdb table lists in-frame clones only, not all of them. The data contain some 50,000 clones, roughly 89% of them singletons. The receptor comes from a man between 65 and 85 years old with active COVID-19. The sample consisted of peripheral blood. The chain recombines TRBV27 with TRBJ2-7; 7 positions match TRBD2. CDR3 in amino acids: CASSFGGGAGSYEQYF. The CDR3 nucleotides are TGTGCCAGCAGTTTTGGCGGGGGAGCCGGGTCTTACGAGCAGTACTTC.